This T cell receptor beta chain was profiled in a study of Graves' ophthalmopathy and Graves' hyperthyroidism. This clonotype appeared a few times. The antigen remains undetermined. A much more abundant neighbour one base away suggests this may be a read error. The study, taken as a whole, reports: Sensitivity reached more than 85% and specificity roughly 81% for a 13-signature model separating ophthalmopathy from stable hyperthyroidism.

The CDR3 runs 13 residues. Germline CDR1 and CDR2: SNHLY and FYNNEI. Between the trimmed V and J ends, which lost 8 bases and 5 bases, there was a span of 13 bases. Researchers took RNA transcripts and amplified TCR beta CDR3 regions from them. HTBI primers were employed in first-round RT-PCR, then a second-round multiplex PCR followed. TCRdb processed the multiplex PCR reads anew with MiXCR; each CDR3 protein has one entry. The table includes over a million distinct CDR3 sequences, approximately 35% detected once. The sample consisted of peripheral blood or thyroid tissue (not recorded which). The receptor comes from an adult man with Graves' hyperthyroidism. V is TRBV2 and J is TRBJ1-5, with D perhaps matching TRBD1 (5 bases). This CDR3 reads CASRQRTDQPQHF. The CDR3 nucleotides are TGTGCCAGCCGACAGAGGACGGATCAGCCCCAGCATTTT.